These 20 T cell receptor beta chains share one sample of origin, sequenced in a study of cytomegalovirus exposure and HLA in healthy donors. Method: immunoSEQ multiplex PCR; TCRdb's copy keeps in-frame clones and lacks some. The sample contains about 78,000 clones, 90% to 96% of which appear only once. Sequencing input: PBMCs. These receptors came from a man younger than 30 in good health and CMV-seropositive.

The chain recombines TRBV30 with TRBJ2-1; 10 nucleotides match TRBD2. Germline-derived CDR1 and CDR2 are GTSNPN and SVGIG (reference sequence). V was clipped by 0 bases and J by 7 bases; unmatched bases: 12. This CDR3 has 17 residues. CDR3 residues: CAWSVLAGPSKGNEQFF. The CDR3 DNA reads as TGTGCCTGGAGTGTACTAGCGGGGCCCTCCAAGGGAAATGAGCAGTTCTTC.

The chain joins TRBV9 to TRBJ2-3; D is uncertain. V was shortened by 0 bases and J by 3 bases, with 8 bases between the two germline ends. This CDR3 has 14 residues. Germline V gene sequence: CDR1 SGDLS, CDR2 YYNGEE. Written as DNA, the CDR3 is TGTGCCAGCAGCGTAGACTCCGGGACAGATACGCAGTATTTT. This codes for CASSVDSGTDTQYF.

J is TRBJ2-7 and V is TRBV19; D remains ambiguous. The CDR3 contains 15 residues. Trimming shortened V by 5 bases and J by 2 bases, and 16 bases separated the two germline ends. The germline V gene encodes CDR1 LNHDA and CDR2 SQIVND (reference sequence). CDR3 bases: TGTGCCAGTAGTCTTGGCGGCGGCCCAACCTACGAGCAGTACTTC. This translates into CASSLGGGPTYEQYF. The full variable domain, its missing parts supplied by reference TRBV19 and TRBJ2-7, is DGGITQSPKYLFRKEGQNVTLSCEQNLNHDAMYWYRQDPGQGLRLIYYSQIVNDFQKGDIAEGYSVSREKKESFPLTVTSAQKNPTAFYLCASSLGGGPTYEQYFGPGTRLTVT.

In this sample, this clone turned up once. The rearrangement joins TRBV10-3 to TRBJ1-1; no definite D call. The CDR3 loop spans 11 amino acids. Germline-derived CDR1 and CDR2 are ENHRY and SYGVKD. The V and J ends lost 7 bases and 1 base respectively, with 4 bases between them. DNA for the CDR3: TGTGCCATCACCTCGAACACTGAAGCTTTCTTT. Its translation: CAITSNTEAFF.

J is TRBJ2-7 and V is TRBV13; D might be TRBD1 (6 bases). Germline assignment: CDR1 PRHDT and CDR2 FYEKMQ (reference sequence). The CDR3 spans 13 residues. V was clipped by 5 bases and J by 3 bases, with 11 bases between them. In DNA, the CDR3 is TGTGCCAGCAGCCGTAGGGGGAGCTACGAGCAGTACTTC. It is translated as CASSRRGSYEQYF. Based on the CDR3 plus reference TRBV13 and TRBJ2-7, the full variable domain is AAGVIQSPRHLIKEKRETATLKCYPIPRHDTVYWYQQGPGQDPQFLISFYEKMQSDKGSIPDRFSAQQFSDYHSELNMSSLELGDSALYFCASSRRGSYEQYFGPGTRLTVT.

V and J are TRBV6-6 and TRBJ2-3; perhaps TRBD1 as D (6 bases). CDR3 length: 11 amino acids. V gave up 6 bases and J gave up 6 bases, with 7 bases separating them. Germline V gene sequence: CDR1 MNHNY, CDR2 SVGAGI (reference sequence). Here the CDR3 DNA reads TGTGCCAGCAGGGGGGCTGATACGCAGTATTTT. Translating gives CASRGADTQYF.

The V gene is TRBV5-1, the J gene TRBJ2-3, with 8 bases matching TRBD2. CDR1 SGHRS and CDR2 YFSETQ come from the germline V gene. The J segment lost 4 bases and the V segment lost 2 bases, leaving 6 bases of the junction unmatched. The CDR3 is made up of 15 amino acids. CDR3 in amino acids: CASSFSSGSADTQYF. The CDR3 DNA is TGCGCCAGCAGCTTTTCCAGCGGGAGTGCAGATACGCAGTATTTT. The full variable domain, completed using reference TRBV5-1 and TRBJ2-3, is KAGVTQTPRYLIKTRGQQVTLSCSPISGHRSVSWYQQTPGQGLQFLFEYFSETQRNKGNFPGRFSGRQFSNSRSEMNVSTLELGDSALYLCASSFSSGSADTQYFGPGTRLTVL.

The chain has TRBV4-2 and TRBJ2-2; TRBD2 matches at 11 bases. V was clipped by 4 bases and J by 3 bases; unmatched bases: 10. Germline CDR1 reads LGHNA; CDR2 reads YNFKEQ. The CDR3 contains 18 residues. The CDR3 coding sequence is TGTGCCAGCAGCCGCCAACTTCTAGCGGGAGGCGACACCGGGGAGCTGTTTTTT. It codes for CASSRQLLAGGDTGELFF.

This chain joins TRBV6-5 and TRBJ2-7, with D possibly TRBD2 on 5 matching bases. Germline V gene sequence: CDR1 MNHEY, CDR2 SVGAGI. The CDR3 totals 14 residues. V lost 8 bases and J lost 0, with 14 bases in between. CDR3 nucleotides: TGTGCCAGCCATCGGGGTACGAGCTCCTACGAGCAGTACTTC. Amino acids: CASHRGTSSYEQYF.

This clone was seen a single time. The chain combines TRBV28 with TRBJ2-5; TRBD2 is a possible D gene (5 bases). This CDR3 comprises 13 residues. The V end lost 6 bases, the J end lost 0 bases, and 8 bases lay between the germline ends. Germline V lookup: CDR1 MDHEN, CDR2 SYDVKM. CDR3 in DNA: TGTGCCAGCAGCCCAGCGGACCAAGAGACCCAGTACTTC. It codes for CASSPADQETQYF. Full variable domain (outside the CDR3, taken from reference TRBV28 and TRBJ2-5): DVKVTQSSRYLVKRTGEKVFLECVQDMDHENMFWYRQDPGLGLRLIYFSYDVKMKEKGDIPEGYSVSREKKERFSLILESASTNQTSMYLCASSPADQETQYFGPGTRLLVL.

The CDR3 is CASSLRGSGEQYF. In DNA, the CDR3 is TGCGCCAGCAGTCTGAGAGGGTCGGGGGAGCAGTACTTC. The chain is built from TRBV10-2 and TRBJ2-7, with D maybe TRBD2 (5 bases). Trimming took off 5 bases at V and 7 bases at J, with 15 bases between the two ends. The CDR3 sequence is 13 residues long. The V gene's germline CDR1 is WSHSY and CDR2 SAAADI.

DNA of the CDR3: TGTGCCAGCAGCGCCGGGGGAGCGGGGCTCAATGAGCAGTTCTTC. Translated, it gives CASSAGGAGLNEQFF. This chain joins TRBV7-3 and TRBJ2-1, with 7 bases aligning to TRBD2. The CDR3 loop spans 15 amino acids. V was pared by 5 bases and J by 6 bases, with 10 bases of the junction left unmatched. Germline V gene lookup returns CDR1 SGHTA and CDR2 FQGTGA.

This clone was detected only a few times. The V gene is TRBV9, the J gene TRBJ1-3; D not certain. V was shortened by 4 bases and J by 4 bases, with 12 bases between the two germline ends. The CDR3 extends over 14 amino acids. Germline assignment: CDR1 SGDLS and CDR2 YYNGEE. Here the CDR3 reads CASSPQIAGNTIYF. DNA of the CDR3: TGTGCCAGCAGCCCGCAGATAGCAGGAAACACCATATATTTT.

The chain uses TRBV5-1 and TRBJ2-5, with 10 bases aligning to TRBD1. V shed 4 bases and J 4 bases; nucleotides not matched to a gene: 4. Germline V CDR1 and CDR2: SGHRS, YFSETQ. The CDR3 is 14 amino acids. CDR3 sequence: CASSRDRGRETQYF. CDR3 DNA: TGCGCCAGCAGCCGCGACAGGGGGCGAGAGACCCAGTACTTC.

The CDR3 reads CASSLELYNEQFF. The CDR3 DNA follows: TGTGCCAGCAGCTTAGAACTTTACAATGAGCAGTTCTTC. The chain carries TRBV7-2 and TRBJ2-1; D is undetermined. V lost 1 base, J lost 4 bases, and 5 bases lay in between. CDR3 length equals 13 residues. The germline gives CDR1 SGHTA, CDR2 FQGNSA. The entire variable domain, with the rest obtained from reference TRBV7-2 and TRBJ2-1, is as follows: GAGVSQSPSNKVTEKGKDVELRCDPISGHTALYWYRQSLGQGLEFLIYFQGNSAPDKSGLPSDRFSAERTGGSVSTLTIQRTQQEDSAVYLCASSLELYNEQFFGPGTRLTVL.

The chain links TRBV10-3 to TRBJ2-5; TRBD2 aligns across 12 bases. The germline V gene has CDR1 ENHRY and CDR2 SYGVKD. The length of the CDR3 is 15 residues. J lost 2 bases, V lost 4 bases, and 2 bases had no gene match. CDR3 sequence: CAISGTSGAQETQYF. For the CDR3, the DNA is TGTGCCATCAGTGGGACTAGCGGGGCTCAAGAGACCCAGTACTTC.

J is TRBJ2-5 and V is TRBV2; 11 bases are shared with TRBD2. There are 14 residues in the CDR3. Trimming took 5 bases from V and 4 from J; bases not matched to a gene: 3. The germline V gene has CDR1 SNHLY and CDR2 FYNNEI. The CDR3 is CASSSGLAGETQYF. The CDR3 DNA sequence: TGTGCCAGCAGTTCTGGACTAGCGGGAGAGACCCAGTACTTC.

The J gene is TRBJ2-2, the V gene TRBV27; TRBD2 matches 11 bases. From germline, CDR1 is MNHEY and CDR2 SMNVEV (reference sequence). This CDR3 has 16 amino acids. V lost 5 bases to trimming and J lost 7 bases; unmatched junction nucleotides: 9. CDR3 DNA: TGTGCCAGCAGTCATAAACTAGCGGGAGCGGGCGGGGAGCTGTTTTTT. It yields the protein CASSHKLAGAGGELFF.

In this sample, this clone turned up once. The J gene is TRBJ2-1, the V gene TRBV18; TRBD2 might be the D (6 bases). The CDR3 consists of 14 residues. Between the trimmed V and J ends, which lost 2 bases and 6 bases, there was a span of 11 bases. Germline V lookup: CDR1 KGHSH, CDR2 LQKENI. Here the CDR3 DNA reads TGTGCCAGCTCACCAGAGGAGGGGCCCAATGAGCAGTTCTTC. It encodes CASSPEEGPNEQFF.

J is TRBJ2-7 and V is TRBV30; TRBD2 matches 10 bases. Germline-derived CDR1 and CDR2 are GTSNPN and SVGIG (reference sequence). CDR3 length: 16 residues. J gave up 3 bases and V 1 base, and 9 bases lay outside the gene matches. The CDR3 sequence is CAWSASGSLGVYEQYF. CDR3 sequence (DNA): TGTGCCTGGAGTGCTAGCGGGAGTCTAGGGGTCTACGAGCAGTACTTC.